The 4 T cell receptor beta chains presented below share a single source sample, sequenced in a study of T-cell reconstitution after alpha-beta-depleted transplantation in children (dated by TCRdb to 2015 to 2016). Explained via the paper, the treatment or condition label denotes: allogeneic hematopoietic cell transplantation with graft depleted of TCRalphabeta T cells and CD19 B cells. The receptor library was made with PCR. Sequencing instrument: Illumina HiSeq 2500. TCR libraries were prepared with molecular barcoding, using unique molecular identifiers to normalize TCRbeta repertoire quantification. The public reads were run again by TCRdb, first through fastp at Q25 and then through MiXCR, and only productive beta chains were kept. Rows matching on CDR3 protein sequence are summarized as one entry with the most common DNA and genes. This sample holds about 340,000 distinct CDR3 sequences; roughly 16% were observed only once. Jointly, the top ten make up roughly 40% of the sample.

This material consisted of PBMCs, mostly from graft donor cells, taken 360 days after TCRalphabeta/CD19-depleted stem cell transplant. These receptors were taken from a male patient aged 2-10 years who had a stem cell transplant for acute lymphoblastic leukemia, so the T cells may come from the graft donor.

This clonotype has a count of ten or more. V and J are TRBV5-1 and TRBJ2-7; no firm D call. Trimming removed 3 bases from V and 5 bases from J, with 9 bases in between. The CDR3 runs to 12 residues. CDR1 and CDR2 from the germline V gene are SGHRS and YFSETQ. The DNA for the CDR3 is TGCGCCAGCAGCTCGGTTGGACACGAGCAGTACTTC. Amino acid sequence: CASSSVGHEQYF.

This clonotype was counted a few times. The V gene is TRBV12-3 or TRBV12-4, the J gene TRBJ1-5, with unresolved D. The CDR3 spans 15 residues. Trimming pared 1 base from V and 1 base from J, leaving 8 bases between. CDR3 nucleotide sequence: TGTGCCAGCAGTTTAGAAGGGAGCAGCAATCAGCCCCAGCATTTT. Translated, it gives CASSLEGSSNQPQHF.

V usage is TRBV7-9 and J usage is TRBJ2-1; 11 bases agree with TRBD2. Germline V lookup: CDR1 SEHNR, CDR2 FQNEAQ (reference sequence). The V gene end was trimmed by 7 bases and the J gene end by 6 bases; junction bases not matched to a gene: 11. The CDR3 consists of 16 residues. CDR3 coding DNA: TGTGCCAGCAACTTGGTTGGACTAGCGGGTCCCAATGAGCAGTTCTTC. Amino acid sequence: CASNLVGLAGPNEQFF.

This clonotype was seen only a few times. V gene TRBV6-5 combines with J gene TRBJ2-3, with D unclear. Germline CDR1 MNHEY, CDR2 SVGAGI. The CDR3 is made up of 14 amino acids. Trimming left V 0 bases short and J 7 bases short, with 11 bases between. The CDR3 sequence: CASSYSGSPYTQYF. As DNA, the CDR3 is TGTGCCAGCAGTTACTCCGGGTCGCCGTATACGCAGTATTTT.